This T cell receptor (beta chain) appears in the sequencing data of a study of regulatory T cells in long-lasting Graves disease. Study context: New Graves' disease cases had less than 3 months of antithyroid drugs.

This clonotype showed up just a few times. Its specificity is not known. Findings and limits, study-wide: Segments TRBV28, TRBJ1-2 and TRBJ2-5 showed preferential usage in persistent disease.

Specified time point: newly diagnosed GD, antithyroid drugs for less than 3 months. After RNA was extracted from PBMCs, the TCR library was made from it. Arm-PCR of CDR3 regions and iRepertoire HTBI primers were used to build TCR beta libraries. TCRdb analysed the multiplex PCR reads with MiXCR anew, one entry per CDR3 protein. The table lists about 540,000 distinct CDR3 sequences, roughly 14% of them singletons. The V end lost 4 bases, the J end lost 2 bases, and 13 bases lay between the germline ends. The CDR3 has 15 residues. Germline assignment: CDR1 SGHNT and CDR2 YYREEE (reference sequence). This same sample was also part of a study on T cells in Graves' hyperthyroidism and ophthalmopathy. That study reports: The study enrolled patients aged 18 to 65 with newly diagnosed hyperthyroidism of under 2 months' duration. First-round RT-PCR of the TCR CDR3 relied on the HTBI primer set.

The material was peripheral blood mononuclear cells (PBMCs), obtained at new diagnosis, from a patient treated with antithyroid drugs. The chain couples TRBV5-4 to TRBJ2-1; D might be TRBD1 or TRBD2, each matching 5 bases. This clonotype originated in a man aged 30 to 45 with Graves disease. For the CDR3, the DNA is TGTGCCAGCAGCCACAGACAGAGGGCCTACAATGAGCAGTTCTTC. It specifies CASSHRQRAYNEQFF.